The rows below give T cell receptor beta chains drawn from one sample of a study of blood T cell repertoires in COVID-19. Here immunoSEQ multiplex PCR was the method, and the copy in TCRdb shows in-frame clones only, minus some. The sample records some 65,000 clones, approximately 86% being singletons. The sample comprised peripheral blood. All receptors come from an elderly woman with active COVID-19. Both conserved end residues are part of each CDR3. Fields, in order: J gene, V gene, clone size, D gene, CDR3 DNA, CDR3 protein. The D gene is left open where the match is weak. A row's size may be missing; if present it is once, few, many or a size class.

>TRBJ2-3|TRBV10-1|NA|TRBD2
TGCGCCAGCAGTGCCTTGGGGGGGGAAAGCACAGATACGCAGTATTTT
CASSALGGESTDTQYF
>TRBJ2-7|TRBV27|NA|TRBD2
TGTGCCAGCAGTTTCCAGCGGGGGGCAATCTACGAGCAGTACTTC
CASSFQRGAIYEQYF
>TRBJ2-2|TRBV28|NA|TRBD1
TGTGCCAGCAGCTTAACTAGCAGGACAGGGACGAACACCGGGGAGCTGTTTTTT
CASSLTSRTGTNTGELFF
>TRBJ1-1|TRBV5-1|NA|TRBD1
TGCGCCAGCAGCTCCGACAGGACAGGGCGGACCACTGAAGCTTTCTTT
CASSSDRTGRTTEAFF
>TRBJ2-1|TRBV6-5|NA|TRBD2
TGTGCCAGCAGTTCCATTAGCGGGGGGGCCGGTGAGCAGTTCTTC
CASSSISGGAGEQFF
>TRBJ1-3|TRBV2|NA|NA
TGTGCCAGCAGTGGAAGCAGGGGCGGTGGAAACACCATATATTTT
CASSGSRGGGNTIYF
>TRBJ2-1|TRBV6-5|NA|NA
TGTGCCAGCAGTTACTCAGGGACAAATTACAATGAGCAGTTCTTC
CASSYSGTNYNEQFF
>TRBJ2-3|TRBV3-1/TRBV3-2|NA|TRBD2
TGTGCCAGCAGCCTATTCCCCTCTACAAGCGGGGGTGATGGAAGTACGCAGTATTTT
CASSLFPSTSGGDGSTQYF
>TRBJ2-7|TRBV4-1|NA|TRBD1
TGCGCCAGCAGCCATTATGGACAGGGGGCGAATGAGCAGTACTTC
CASSHYGQGANEQYF
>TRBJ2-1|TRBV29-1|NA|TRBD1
TGCAGCGTCCACAGGGGGCGGAATGAGCAGTTCTTC
CSVHRGRNEQFF
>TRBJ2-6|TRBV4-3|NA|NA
TGCGCCAGCAGCCAAGTCCAGATTACAAGCTCTGGGGCCAACGTCCTGACTTTC
CASSQVQITSSGANVLTF
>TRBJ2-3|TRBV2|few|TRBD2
TGTGCCAGTTTAGCGGGGGGCCGCACAGATACGCAGTATTTT
CASLAGGRTDTQYF
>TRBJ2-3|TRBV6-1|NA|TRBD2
TGTGCCAGCAGTGAAGACCTAGCGGCGGGGGCAGATACGCAGTATTTT
CASSEDLAAGADTQYF
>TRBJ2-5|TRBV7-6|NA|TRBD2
TGTGCCAGCAGCTTAGACAGTGCCAACCCCGGGGGGGCTGGGGAGACCCAGTACTTC
CASSLDSANPGGAGETQYF
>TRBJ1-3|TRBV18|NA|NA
TGTGCCAGCTCTCCCAGGCAGCAACCCTCTGGAAACACCATATATTTT
CASSPRQQPSGNTIYF
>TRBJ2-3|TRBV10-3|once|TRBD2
TGTGCCATCAGGTCCGGGACTAGTACAGATACGCAGTATTTT
CAIRSGTSTDTQYF
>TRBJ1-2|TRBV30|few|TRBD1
TGTGCGTGGGACAGCGCTCACTATGGCTACACCTTC
CAWDSAHYGYTF
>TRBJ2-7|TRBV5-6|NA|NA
TGTGCCAGCAGCCGCGAGAACTCCTACGAGCAGTACTTC
CASSRENSYEQYF
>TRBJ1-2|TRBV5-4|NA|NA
TGTGCCAGCAGCCCGGACAGACTTAACTATGGCTACACCTTC
CASSPDRLNYGYTF
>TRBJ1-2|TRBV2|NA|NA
TGTGCCAGCAGTGGGGGCCTACAGGGTGGCTATGGCTACACCTTC
CASSGGLQGGYGYTF
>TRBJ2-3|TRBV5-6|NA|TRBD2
TGTGCCAGCAGCTTGTGGGCGAGCGGGGAGATAGATACGCAGTATTTT
CASSLWASGEIDTQYF
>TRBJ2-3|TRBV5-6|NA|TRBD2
TGTGCCAGCAGCTTGTTAACTAGCGGGGCAGATACGCAGTATTTT
CASSLLTSGADTQYF
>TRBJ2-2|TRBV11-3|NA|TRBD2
TGTGCCAGCAGCCCAGGACTAGCGGCCATGGACGACGGGGAGCTGTTTTTT
CASSPGLAAMDDGELFF